A selection of T cell receptor beta chains follows, all from one sample in a study of T cell repertoires in cytomegalovirus infection. One entry per CDR3 protein, called by TCRdb with MiXCR from the reads. This sample has some 600,000 distinct CDR3 sequences; roughly a quarter occur once, and the top ten carry 7% to 9%. The sequencing input was CD8+ T cells from PBMCs. All receptors come from a human donor in good health (CMV status not recorded). Some clones in this sample may be carry-over from other donors' samples. Both conserved end residues are part of each CDR3. The order of the fields is J gene, V gene, CDR3 length, clone size, D gene, CDR3 protein, CDR3 DNA. The D gene is left open where the match is weak. Not every row has a clone size; where given, it reads once, few, many or a size class.

TRBJ2-5	TRBV28	15	NA	TRBD2	CATTRTSGGQETQYF	TGTGCCACTACGAGGACTAGCGGGGGGCAAGAGACCCAGTACTTC
TRBJ1-3	TRBV13	15	NA	NA	CASSLGRRSGNTIYF	TGTGCCAGCAGCTTAGGGCGCCGCTCTGGAAACACCATATATTTT
TRBJ2-1	TRBV28	16	NA	TRBD2	CASSPRGASFYNEQFF	TGTGCCAGCAGTCCGCGGGGGGCGAGTTTCTACAATGAGCAGTTCTTC
TRBJ2-3	TRBV7-9	19	few	NA	CASSLPKDPPAGTIDTQYF	TGTGCCAGCAGCTTGCCCAAAGACCCGCCCGCGGGAACAATAGATACGCAGTATTTT
TRBJ2-5	TRBV7-6	17	many	TRBD2	CASSISGLAGVQETQYF	TGTGCCAGCAGCATCAGCGGACTAGCGGGGGTACAAGAGACCCAGTACTTC
TRBJ2-5	TRBV5-4	15	few	NA	CASSLKGVGEETQYF	TGTGCCAGCAGCTTAAAGGGGGTTGGTGAAGAGACCCAGTACTTC
TRBJ1-5	TRBV6-2/TRBV6-3	14	NA	TRBD1	CASRDRGHNQPQHF	TGTGCCAGCAGGGACAGGGGGCACAATCAGCCCCAGCATTTT
TRBJ2-1	TRBV19	15	few	TRBD2	CASSLAGALNNEQFF	TGTGCCAGTAGTCTAGCGGGGGCCTTAAACAATGAGCAGTTCTTC
TRBJ1-1	TRBV7-9	13	few	NA	CASSPPLGDEAFF	TGTGCCAGCAGCCCGCCCCTCGGAGATGAAGCTTTCTTT
TRBJ2-5	TRBV25-1	16	NA	TRBD2	CASQDIAGLDQETQYF	TGTGCCAGCCAAGACATAGCGGGGCTAGATCAAGAGACCCAGTACTTC
TRBJ2-1	TRBV15	16	NA	TRBD2	CATSRGRGLAYNEQFF	TGTGCCACCAGCAGAGGAAGAGGACTAGCCTACAATGAGCAGTTCTTC
TRBJ2-2	TRBV5-1	16	few	NA	CASSLAFALPTGELFF	TGCGCCAGCAGCTTGGCCTTCGCTTTACCCACCGGGGAGCTGTTTTTT
TRBJ2-3	TRBV7-9	15	many	TRBD1	CASRQPGQGWDTQYF	TGTGCCAGCAGGCAACCGGGACAGGGTTGGGATACGCAGTATTTT
TRBJ1-1	TRBV6-6	13	NA	NA	CASRQQQNTEAFF	TGTGCCAGCAGGCAACAGCAGAACACTGAAGCTTTCTTT
TRBJ1-1	TRBV6-5	14	few	NA	CASRSSSGDTEAFF	TGTGCCAGCAGAAGTTCGTCAGGAGACACTGAAGCTTTCTTT
TRBJ1-5	TRBV6-5	15	many	NA	CASSRGSGSNQPQHF	TGTGCCAGCAGCCGGGGATCGGGGTCCAATCAGCCCCAGCATTTT
TRBJ2-3	TRBV7-6	16	many	TRBD1	CASSLAPGQKRDTQYF	TGTGCCAGCAGCTTAGCGCCGGGACAGAAACGAGATACGCAGTATTTT
TRBJ2-1	TRBV14	17	few	NA	CASSQVVGTGSYNEQFF	TGTGCCAGCAGCCAAGTAGTCGGGACCGGCTCCTACAATGAGCAGTTCTTC
TRBJ2-3	TRBV20-1	13	many	TRBD1	CSARQGSTDTQYF	TGCAGTGCTCGACAGGGGAGCACAGATACGCAGTATTTT
TRBJ1-1	TRBV2	13	NA	NA	CASKELLNTEAFF	TGTGCCAGCAAGGAACTCCTGAACACTGAAGCTTTCTTT
TRBJ2-2	TRBV24-1	17	few	NA	CATTLLTDRKSPGELFF	TGTGCCACCACCCTCTTAACGGACAGAAAATCACCCGGGGAGCTGTTTTTT
TRBJ1-1	TRBV29-1	14	NA	TRBD1	CSARDRGVLTEAFF	TGCAGCGCAAGGGACAGGGGGGTGCTCACTGAAGCTTTCTTT
TRBJ2-1	TRBV27	17	NA	NA	CASSLGGGGWGYNEQFF	TGTGCCAGCAGTTTAGGGGGAGGGGGATGGGGTTACAATGAGCAGTTCTTC
TRBJ2-5	TRBV7-9	14	many	NA	CASSSPTAQETQYF	TGTGCCAGCAGCTCACCTACGGCCCAAGAGACCCAGTACTTC
TRBJ1-1	TRBV18	15	NA	TRBD1	CASSDSGGPNTEAFF	TGTGCCAGCTCAGATTCAGGGGGCCCTAACACTGAAGCTTTCTTT
TRBJ1-2	TRBV29-1	18	few	NA	CSVEVRLIGSTVLYGYTF	TGCAGCGTTGAAGTTCGGTTAATTGGGAGTACAGTCCTTTATGGCTACACCTTC
TRBJ1-5	TRBV25-1	14	NA	TRBD1	CASRDRGRHQPQHF	TGTGCCAGCAGGGACAGGGGGCGACATCAGCCCCAGCATTTT
TRBJ1-6	TRBV7-9	14	many	NA	CASSLARRDSPLHF	TGTGCCAGCAGCTTAGCCCGGCGGGATTCACCCCTCCACTTT
TRBJ2-3	TRBV6-4	18	once	TRBD1	CASSDSQGADGHTDTQYF	TGTGCCAGCAGTGACTCTCAGGGGGCCGACGGGCACACAGATACGCAGTATTTT
TRBJ2-1	TRBV7-6	17	NA	NA	CASSPRAGTGSYNEQFF	TGTGCCAGCAGCCCCCGAGCGGGGACAGGCTCCTACAATGAGCAGTTCTTC
TRBJ2-1	TRBV29-1	16	NA	TRBD1	CSVEEPTGVFHNEQFF	TGCAGCGTCGAAGAACCGACAGGGGTTTTCCACAATGAGCAGTTCTTC
TRBJ2-7	TRBV7-8	15	NA	NA	CASSLVGGYTYEQYF	TGTGCCAGCAGCTTAGTCGGAGGGTACACCTACGAGCAGTACTTC
TRBJ1-1	TRBV20-1	14	NA	NA	CSASSLEGFAEAFF	TGCAGTGCTAGCTCCTTAGAGGGATTCGCTGAAGCTTTCTTT
TRBJ1-3	TRBV5-6	16	many	NA	CASSWGASSSGNTIYF	TGTGCCAGCAGCTGGGGGGCGTCGAGCTCTGGAAACACCATATATTTT
TRBJ2-3	TRBV7-6	16	many	TRBD2	CASSYLSGVVTDTQYF	TGTGCCAGCAGCTATCTTAGCGGGGTTGTCACAGATACGCAGTATTTT
TRBJ2-1	TRBV18	17	NA	TRBD1	CASSPPKDRGYYNEQFF	TGTGCCAGCTCTCCACCCAAAGACAGGGGTTACTACAATGAGCAGTTCTTC
TRBJ2-1	TRBV12-3/TRBV12-4	12	NA	NA	CATSLQGSEQFF	TGTGCCACCTCTCTTCAGGGAAGCGAGCAGTTCTTC
TRBJ2-7	TRBV7-6	12	many	NA	CASSQNFYEQYF	TGTGCCAGCAGCCAAAACTTCTACGAGCAGTACTTC
TRBJ1-2	TRBV7-3	13	many	TRBD1	CASRPTGEFGYTF	TGTGCCAGCAGACCCACAGGGGAGTTTGGCTACACCTTC
TRBJ2-1	TRBV7-2	15	many	TRBD2	CASSLAAGGIHEQFF	TGTGCCAGCAGCTTAGCTGCGGGGGGTATCCATGAGCAGTTCTTC
TRBJ2-1	TRBV7-7	15	few	NA	CASSLDEGPYNEQFF	TGTGCTAGCAGCTTAGATGAGGGACCCTACAATGAGCAGTTCTTC
TRBJ2-2	TRBV7-2	19	many	NA	CASNNRVRWTEANTGELFF	TGTGCCAGCAACAATAGAGTTCGTTGGACAGAGGCGAACACCGGGGAGCTGTTTTTT
TRBJ1-4	TRBV6-5	15	NA	NA	CASSYRDNPNEKLFF	TGTGCCAGCAGTTACCGGGACAACCCTAATGAAAAACTGTTTTTT
TRBJ2-1	TRBV7-9	18	NA	TRBD2	CASSLVLLRGREGNEQFF	TGTGCCAGCAGCTTAGTGTTACTCCGGGGCCGGGAGGGCAATGAGCAGTTCTTC
TRBJ2-1	TRBV7-8	18	NA	NA	CASSYPRDFWTSYNEQFF	TGTGCCAGCAGCTACCCGAGGGACTTCTGGACCTCCTACAATGAGCAGTTCTTC
TRBJ2-1	TRBV28	17	NA	NA	CASSLRAGTISYNEQFF	TGTGCCAGCAGTTTAAGGGCCGGTACGATCTCCTACAATGAGCAGTTCTTC
TRBJ2-5	TRBV7-2	15	many	TRBD2	CASSLPTLAEETQYF	TGTGCCAGCAGCTTACCTACCCTAGCGGAAGAGACCCAGTACTTC
TRBJ2-2	TRBV7-9	15	many	NA	CASSLVSGYTGELFF	TGTGCCAGCAGCTTAGTATCCGGGTACACCGGGGAGCTGTTTTTT
TRBJ1-2	TRBV7-9	13	many	NA	CASSSEVRGGYTF	TGTGCCAGCAGTTCGGAGGTCCGCGGGGGCTACACCTTC